The clone carrying this TCR beta chain was detected ten times or more. Time point in this sample: patch test 1, 2 weeks after DPC sensitization. The treatment was: therapeutic diphenylcyclopropenone sensitization with weekly scalp DPC. The sample comes from a study of human T cells and chemical hapten exposure. The CDR3 is 14 amino acids. In germline, CDR1 is MNHNS, CDR2 SASEGT. V lost 7 bases to trimming and J lost 4 bases; unmatched junction nucleotides: 7. One entry per CDR3 protein, called by TCRdb with MiXCR from the RACE reads. Of roughly 70,000 distinct CDR3 sequences in the sample, 7.5% to 10% were seen once.

The TCR sequence derives from a woman aged 40 to 49 with alopecia areata. Some clones in this sample may be carry-over from other donors' samples. The sequences come from whole blood, collected in connection with sensitization to the hapten diphenylcyclopropenone (DPC). The chain combines TRBV6-1 with TRBJ1-1, with 9 bases identical to TRBD1. The CDR3 region has the DNA TGTGCCAGCACTCTACAGGGGGCGGGCACTGAAGCTTTCTTT. Encoded protein: CASTLQGAGTEAFF.